The count of the clone carrying this TCR beta chain is one. The data derive from a study of cytomegalovirus exposure and HLA in healthy donors. PCR used 60 Vbeta primers and 13 Jbeta primers. Assay: immunoSEQ multiplex PCR; the TCRdb copy retains only in-frame clones and omits some. This table has around 100,000 clones, around 75% appearing once. CDR3 length: 14 residues. Per the germline V gene, CDR1 is KGHSH and CDR2 is LQKENI. The V and J ends lost 1 base and 2 bases respectively, with 9 bases between them. The sample comprised PBMCs. V gene TRBV18 combines with J gene TRBJ2-7, with TRBD2 as a possible D gene (6 bases). The source is a man aged 45 to 65 in good health and CMV-seronegative. The CDR3 spells CASSPQGGAYEQYF. The CDR3 DNA sequence: TGTGCCAGCTCACCACAGGGAGGCGCCTACGAGCAGTACTTC.